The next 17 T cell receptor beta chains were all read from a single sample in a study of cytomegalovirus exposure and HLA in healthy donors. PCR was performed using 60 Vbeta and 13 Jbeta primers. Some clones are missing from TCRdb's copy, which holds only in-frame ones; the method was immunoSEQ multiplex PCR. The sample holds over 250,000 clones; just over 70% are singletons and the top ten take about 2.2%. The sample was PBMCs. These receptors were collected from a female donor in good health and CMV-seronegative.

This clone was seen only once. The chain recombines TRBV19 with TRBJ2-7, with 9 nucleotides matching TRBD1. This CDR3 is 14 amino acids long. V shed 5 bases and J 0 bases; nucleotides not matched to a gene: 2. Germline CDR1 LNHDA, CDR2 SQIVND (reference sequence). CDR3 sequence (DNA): TGTGCCAGTAGTGGGACAGGGATCTCCTACGAGCAGTACTTC. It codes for CASSGTGISYEQYF.

Here the CDR3 reads CASSLDLNSGRAKSGNEQYF. DNA of the CDR3: TGTGCCAGCAGTCTCGACTTAAATAGCGGGAGGGCCAAGTCAGGCAACGAGCAGTACTTC. The J gene is TRBJ2-7, the V gene TRBV21-1; the table names TRBD2, a call not compared with the DNA. TRBV21-1 is tagged as a pseudogene. The CDR3 contains 20 residues.

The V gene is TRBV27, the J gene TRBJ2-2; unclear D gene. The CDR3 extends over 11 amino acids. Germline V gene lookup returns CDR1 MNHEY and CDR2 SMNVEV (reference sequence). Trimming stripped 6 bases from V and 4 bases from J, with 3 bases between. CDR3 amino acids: CASSLTGELFF. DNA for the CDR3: TGTGCCAGCAGCCTCACCGGGGAGCTGTTTTTT.

The CDR3, as DNA: TGCGCCAGCAGCGAGACAGGGAGTTCTGCACCCCTCCACTTT. Its protein product is CASSETGSSAPLHF. The rearrangement links TRBV5-1 to TRBJ1-6; TRBD1 aligns across 7 bases. The CDR3 totals 14 residues. With V trimmed by 4 bases and J by 11 bases, 9 bases remained unmatched. Germline V CDR1 and CDR2: SGHRS, YFSETQ.

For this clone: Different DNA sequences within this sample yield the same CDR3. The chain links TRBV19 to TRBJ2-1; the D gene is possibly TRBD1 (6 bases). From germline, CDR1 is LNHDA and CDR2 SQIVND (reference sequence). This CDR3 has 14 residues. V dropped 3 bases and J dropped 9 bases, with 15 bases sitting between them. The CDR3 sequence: CASSIWLGAGEQFF. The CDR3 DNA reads TGTGCCAGTAGTATTTGGTTGGGGGCAGGTGAGCAGTTCTTC.

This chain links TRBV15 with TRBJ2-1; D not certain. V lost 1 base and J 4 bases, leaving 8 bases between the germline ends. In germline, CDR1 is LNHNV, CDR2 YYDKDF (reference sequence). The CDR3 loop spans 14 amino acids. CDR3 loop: CATSRGLEYNEQFF. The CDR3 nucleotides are TGTGCCACCAGCAGAGGCCTAGAGTACAATGAGCAGTTCTTC.

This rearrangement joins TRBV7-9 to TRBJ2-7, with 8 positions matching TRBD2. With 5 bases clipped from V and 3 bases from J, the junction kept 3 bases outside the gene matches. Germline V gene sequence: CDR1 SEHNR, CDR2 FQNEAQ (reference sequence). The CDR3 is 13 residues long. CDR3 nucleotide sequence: TGTGCCAGCAGCCGACTAGCGAGCTACGAGCAGTACTTC. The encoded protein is CASSRLASYEQYF.

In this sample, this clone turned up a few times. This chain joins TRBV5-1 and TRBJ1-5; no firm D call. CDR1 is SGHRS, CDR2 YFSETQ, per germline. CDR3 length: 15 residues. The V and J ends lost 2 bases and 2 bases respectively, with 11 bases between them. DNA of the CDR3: TGCGCCAGCAGCTTAGAGGGAACAGGCAATCAGCCCCAGCATTTT. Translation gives CASSLEGTGNQPQHF.

CDR3 residues: CASSTKIAGGAEAFF. CDR3 nucleotide sequence: TGTGCCAGCAGTACGAAGATCGCTGGGGGGGCTGAAGCTTTCTTT. The rearrangement links TRBV2 to TRBJ1-1; D is perhaps TRBD1 (5 bases). Germline V lookup: CDR1 SNHLY, CDR2 FYNNEI. V gave up 5 bases and J gave up 6 bases, with 19 bases separating them. The CDR3 has 15 amino acids.

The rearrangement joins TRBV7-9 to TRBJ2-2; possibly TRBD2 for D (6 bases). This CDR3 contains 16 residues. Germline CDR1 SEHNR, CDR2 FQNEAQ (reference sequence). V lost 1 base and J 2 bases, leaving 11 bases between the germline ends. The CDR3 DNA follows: TGTGCCAGCAGCTTAGATTTTAGCGGAAACACCGGGGAGCTGTTTTTT. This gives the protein CASSLDFSGNTGELFF.

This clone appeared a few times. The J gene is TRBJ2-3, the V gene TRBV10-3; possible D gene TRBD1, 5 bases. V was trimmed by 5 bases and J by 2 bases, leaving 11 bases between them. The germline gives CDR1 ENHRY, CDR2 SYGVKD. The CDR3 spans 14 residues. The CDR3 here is CAISPQVPTDTQYF. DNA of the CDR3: TGTGCCATCAGTCCACAGGTTCCCACAGATACGCAGTATTTT.

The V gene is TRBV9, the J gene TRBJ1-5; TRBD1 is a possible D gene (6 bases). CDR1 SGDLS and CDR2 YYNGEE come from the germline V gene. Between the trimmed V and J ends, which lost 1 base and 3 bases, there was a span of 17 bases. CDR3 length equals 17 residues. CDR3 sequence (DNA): TGTGCCAGCAGCGTATCAGGGGAGGGGGACCACAATCAGCCCCAGCATTTT. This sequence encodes CASSVSGEGDHNQPQHF.

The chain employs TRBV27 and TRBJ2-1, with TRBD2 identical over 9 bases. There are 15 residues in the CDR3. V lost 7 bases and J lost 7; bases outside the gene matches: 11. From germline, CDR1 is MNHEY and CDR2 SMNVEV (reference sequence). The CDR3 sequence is CASTLTGGRGNEQFF. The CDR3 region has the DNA TGTGCCAGCACCCTAACGGGCGGGAGGGGGAATGAGCAGTTCTTC.

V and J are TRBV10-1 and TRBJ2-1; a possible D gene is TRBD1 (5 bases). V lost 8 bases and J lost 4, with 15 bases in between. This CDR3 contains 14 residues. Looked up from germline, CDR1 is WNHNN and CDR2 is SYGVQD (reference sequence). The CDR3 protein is CASAEGASYNEQFF. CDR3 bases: TGCGCCAGCGCCGAAGGGGCTAGTTACAATGAGCAGTTCTTC.

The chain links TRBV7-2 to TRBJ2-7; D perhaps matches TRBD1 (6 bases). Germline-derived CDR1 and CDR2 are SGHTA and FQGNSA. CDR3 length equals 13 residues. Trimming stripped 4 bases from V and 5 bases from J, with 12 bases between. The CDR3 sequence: CASSSRQVHEQYF. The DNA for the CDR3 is TGTGCCAGCAGCTCCCGACAGGTCCACGAGCAGTACTTC. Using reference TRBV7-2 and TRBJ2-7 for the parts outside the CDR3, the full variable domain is GAGVSQSPSNKVTEKGKDVELRCDPISGHTALYWYRQSLGQGLEFLIYFQGNSAPDKSGLPSDRFSAERTGGSVSTLTIQRTQQEDSAVYLCASSSRQVHEQYFGPGTRLTVT.

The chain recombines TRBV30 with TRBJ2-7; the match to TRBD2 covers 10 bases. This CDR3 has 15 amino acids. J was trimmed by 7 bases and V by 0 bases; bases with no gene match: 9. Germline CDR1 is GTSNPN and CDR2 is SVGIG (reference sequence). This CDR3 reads CAWSVDVDSGREQYF. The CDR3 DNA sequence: TGTGCCTGGAGTGTAGACGTTGATAGCGGGAGGGAGCAGTACTTC. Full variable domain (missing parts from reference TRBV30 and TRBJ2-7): SQTIHQWPATLVQPVGSPLSLECTVEGTSNPNLYWYRQAAGRGLQLLFYSVGIGQISSEVPQNLSASRPQDRQFILSSKKLLLSDSGFYLCAWSVDVDSGREQYFGPGTRLTVT.

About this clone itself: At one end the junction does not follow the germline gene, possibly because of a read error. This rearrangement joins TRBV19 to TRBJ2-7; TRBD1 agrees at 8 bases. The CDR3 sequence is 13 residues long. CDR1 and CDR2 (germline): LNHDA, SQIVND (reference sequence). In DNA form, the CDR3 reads TGTGCCACGTCTCAGGGGGCGAGATACGAGCAGTCCTTC. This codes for CATSQGARYEQSF.